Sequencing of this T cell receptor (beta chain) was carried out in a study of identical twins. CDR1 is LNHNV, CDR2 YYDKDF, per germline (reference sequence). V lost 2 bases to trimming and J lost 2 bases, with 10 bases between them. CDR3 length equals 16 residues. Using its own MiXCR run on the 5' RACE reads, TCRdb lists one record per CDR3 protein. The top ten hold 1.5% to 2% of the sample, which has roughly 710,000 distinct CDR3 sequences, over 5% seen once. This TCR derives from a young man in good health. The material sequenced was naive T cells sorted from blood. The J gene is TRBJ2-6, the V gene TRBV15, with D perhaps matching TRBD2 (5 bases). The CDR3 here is CATSRPAGAGANVLTF. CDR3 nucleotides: TGTGCCACCAGCAGACCAGCCGGGGCTGGGGCCAACGTCCTGACTTTC. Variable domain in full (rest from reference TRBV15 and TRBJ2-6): DAMVIQNPRYQVTQFGKPVTLSCSQTLNHNVMYWYQQKSSQAPKLLFHYYDKDFNNEADTPDNFQSRRPNTSFCFLDIRSPGLGDTAMYLCATSRPAGAGANVLTFGAGSRLTVL.